Listed here are 21 T cell receptor beta chains from one sample, sequenced in a study of early T cells in non-severe SARS-CoV-2 infection. TCRdb processed the 5' RACE reads anew with MiXCR; each CDR3 protein has one entry. The sample gives around 67,000 distinct CDR3 sequences, approximately 12% of which show up once; about 1.3% is in the top ten. Sequenced material: whole blood. All receptors come from an adult who was a healthcare worker with PCR-confirmed SARS-CoV-2 infection or an uninfected control (not recorded which).

At least ten counts were recorded for this clonotype. The CDR3 region has the DNA TGTGCCAGCAGTGAATCGACCCATGAAGCTTTCTTT. It specifies CASSESTHEAFF. The chain combines TRBV25-1 with TRBJ1-1; no clear D gene. Per germline, CDR1 MGHDK and CDR2 SYGVNS. V lost 1 base and J 7 bases, leaving 7 bases between the germline ends. This CDR3 contains 12 residues.

This clonotype was found many times. The rearrangement links TRBV10-1 to TRBJ1-1; D is unresolved. Trimming took 2 bases from V and 3 from J, leaving 13 bases between them. The length of the CDR3 is 15 residues. Germline CDR1 is WNHNN and CDR2 is SYGVQD (reference sequence). The CDR3 nucleotides read TGCGCCAGCAGTGAGATATCCGACCCTTACACTGAAGCTTTCTTT. Translating it yields CASSEISDPYTEAFF.

The table lists this clonotype with many counts. The V and J genes are TRBV9 and TRBJ2-5; 8 bases map to TRBD2. CDR3 length: 15 amino acids. Germline lookup yields CDR1 SGDLS and CDR2 YYNGEE. The V and J ends lost 2 bases and 5 bases, in that order; junction bases with no gene match: 8. CDR3 loop: CASSVVAGRRETQYF. In nucleotides, the CDR3 is TGTGCCAGCAGCGTTGTAGCGGGGAGGAGGGAGACCCAGTACTTC. Full variable domain (remainder filled in from reference TRBV9 and TRBJ2-5): DSGVTQTPKHLITATGQRVTLRCSPRSGDLSVYWYQQSLDQGLQFLIQYYNGEERAKGNILERFSAQQFPDLHSELNLSSLELGDSALYFCASSVVAGRRETQYFGPGTRLLVL.

On this clonotype: A far larger clone is one nucleotide away, so this likely arose from a read error. The chain uses TRBV10-3 and TRBJ2-2, with D possibly being TRBD1 (6 bases). Per the germline V gene, CDR1 is ENHRY and CDR2 is SYGVKD. CDR3 length: 13 residues. V lost 6 bases and J lost 1, with 6 bases in between. The CDR3 coding sequence is TGTGCCATCAGGACAGGGAACACCGGGGAGCTGTTTTTT. The encoded protein is CAIRTGNTGELFF.

Many counts were recorded for this clonotype. The chain has TRBV7-9 and TRBJ2-5; no clear D. CDR3 length equals 11 residues. V was pared by 6 bases and J by 3 bases, with 5 bases between. Germline V lookup: CDR1 SEHNR, CDR2 FQNEAQ (reference sequence). The CDR3 coding sequence is TGTGCCAGCAGTTTAAAAGAGACCCAGTACTTC. This encodes CASSLKETQYF.

This clonotype was seen at least ten times. The V gene is TRBV29-1, the J gene TRBJ2-7; 8 bases are a match to TRBD1. The germline V gene encodes CDR1 SQVTM and CDR2 ANQGSEA. This CDR3 contains 13 residues. Unmatched junction bases numbered 3, after V lost 5 bases and J lost 0 bases. The CDR3 sequence is CSVTGQASYEQYF. CDR3 nucleotide sequence: TGCAGCGTTACGGGACAGGCCTCCTACGAGCAGTACTTC.

The sample holds many counts of this clonotype. The junction and the germline gene differ at one end; a read error may be behind it. V usage is TRBV29-1 and J usage is TRBJ2-3, with a weak D call TRBD1 (6 bases). The CDR3 loop spans 13 amino acids. Looked up from germline, CDR1 is SQVTM and CDR2 is ANQGSEA. The DNA for the CDR3 is TGCAGCGCTGAAGGGACAAGCGATGATACGCAGTATTTT. Translating gives CSAEGTSDDTQYF.

This clonotype has a count of ten or more. J is TRBJ2-1 and V is TRBV12-3 or TRBV12-4, with D uncertain. The CDR3 loop spans 22 amino acids. V lost 6 bases and J 0 bases, leaving 33 bases between the germline ends. In DNA, the CDR3 is TGTGCCAGCAGACCCGAGCCCCCCCCCCTGGCATTTTTGCTGAGCTCCTACAATGAGCAGTTCTTC. Translating it yields CASRPEPPPLAFLLSSYNEQFF.

This clonotype was counted many times. This chain uses TRBV5-1 with TRBJ2-3; the D is unclear. V lost 7 bases, J lost 2 bases, and 17 bases lay in between. Germline CDR1 is SGHRS and CDR2 is YFSETQ. This CDR3 spans 15 amino acids. CDR3 residues: CASALGGSTTDTQYF. In nucleotides, the CDR3 is TGCGCCAGCGCCCTTGGTGGGTCTACCACAGATACGCAGTATTTT.

This clonotype was found many times. The gene calls are TRBV28 and TRBJ1-1; D gene unclear. Germline V gene lookup returns CDR1 MDHEN and CDR2 SYDVKM. CDR3 length: 15 amino acids. V shed 6 bases and J shed 5 bases, with 19 bases lying between them. The DNA for the CDR3 is TGTGCCAGCAGCCGCGAAGGCGCAGGTGGAACTGAAGCTTTCTTT. Translated, it gives CASSREGAGGTEAFF.

This clonotype was counted ten times or more. The CDR3 DNA sequence: TGTGCCAGCAGCCCAACAGGGAGCAATCAGCCCCAGCATTTT. Protein product: CASSPTGSNQPQHF. V usage is TRBV7-2 and J usage is TRBJ1-5, with TRBD1 as a possible D gene (6 bases). Trimming pared 5 bases from V and 1 base from J, leaving 9 bases between. The CDR3 runs to 14 residues. Looked up from germline, CDR1 is SGHTA and CDR2 is FQGNSA.

Ten or more counts support this clonotype. This CDR3 is CSALGTGVETQYF. CDR3 DNA sequence: TGCAGTGCTCTTGGAACAGGGGTAGAGACCCAGTACTTC. V gene TRBV20-1 combines with J gene TRBJ2-5, with 7 bases lining up with TRBD1. Trimming removed 5 bases from V and 4 bases from J; junction bases left unmatched: 7. Germline-derived CDR1 and CDR2 are DFQATT and SNEGSKA (reference sequence). The CDR3 runs to 13 residues.

This clonotype has at least ten counts. This chain links TRBV7-2 with TRBJ2-3, with 13 bases fitting TRBD2. J was trimmed by 6 bases and V by 6 bases; bases with no gene match: 6. Per the germline V gene, CDR1 is SGHTA and CDR2 is FQGNSA. This CDR3 is 15 amino acids long. The CDR3: CASSRTSGSADTQYF. The CDR3 nucleotides read TGTGCCAGCAGTCGGACTAGCGGGAGCGCGGATACGCAGTATTTT.

This clonotype was counted many times. V is TRBV7-9 and J is TRBJ2-7, with unresolved D. V was shortened by 7 bases and J by 1 base, with 17 bases between the two germline ends. The CDR3 runs to 15 residues. From germline, CDR1 is SEHNR and CDR2 FQNEAQ (reference sequence). In nucleotides, the CDR3 is TGTGCCAGCACCCAATCCGCGGTAGAATCCTACGAGCAGTACTTC. The encoded protein is CASTQSAVESYEQYF.

This clonotype occurred many times. The chain links TRBV6-2 or TRBV6-3 to TRBJ2-5; perhaps D is TRBD1 or TRBD2 (5 bases each). The V end was cut by 2 bases, the J end by 1 base, with 17 bases between. This CDR3 is built from 17 residues. Germline V lookup: CDR1 MNHEY, CDR2 SVGEGT. CDR3 nucleotides: TGTGCCAGCAGTTACGGGGGTTTTGACAGTTTCCAAGAGACCCAGTACTTC. This gives the protein CASSYGGFDSFQETQYF.

The sample holds many counts of this clonotype. The chain uses TRBV5-1 and TRBJ2-5; TRBD2 aligns across 8 bases. The germline gives CDR1 SGHRS, CDR2 YFSETQ. Unmatched junction bases numbered 1, after V lost 0 bases and J lost 0 bases. The CDR3 totals 15 residues. DNA for the CDR3: TGCGCCAGCAGCTTGGATAGCGGGGACCAAGAGACCCAGTACTTC. Protein: CASSLDSGDQETQYF.

At least ten counts were recorded for this clonotype. The rearrangement joins TRBV20-1 to TRBJ2-1, with 7 bases aligning to TRBD2. This CDR3 spans 15 amino acids. V dropped 0 bases and J dropped 5; count of bases not matched to a gene: 7. CDR1 is DFQATT and CDR2 is SNEGSKA in the germline V gene (reference sequence). In DNA form, the CDR3 reads TGCAGTGCTAGAGAAAGGGAGGGCGCCCACAATGAGCAGTTCTTC. This translates into CSAREREGAHNEQFF.

This clonotype came up many times. The chain joins TRBV6-2 or TRBV6-3 to TRBJ2-3; 11 positions match TRBD2. CDR3 length: 17 amino acids. Trimming removed 3 bases from V and 1 base from J; junction bases left unmatched: 6. The germline V gene encodes CDR1 MNHEY and CDR2 SVGEGT. The chain's CDR3 is CASSYLLAGGGTDTQYF. In nucleotides, the CDR3 is TGTGCCAGCAGTTATCTGCTAGCGGGGGGTGGCACAGATACGCAGTATTTT.

Many counts were recorded for this clonotype. The chain joins TRBV20-1 to TRBJ2-3; the D is unclear. Trimming removed 8 bases at V and 4 bases at J, with 16 bases between. This CDR3 comprises 13 residues. Germline V CDR1 and CDR2: DFQATT, SNEGSKA (reference sequence). The CDR3 DNA follows: TGCAGTCCCATTAGTGGGCCCGCAGATACGCAGTATTTT. Its translation is CSPISGPADTQYF.

This clonotype was picked up many times. The chain has TRBV7-9 and TRBJ2-7; D is tentatively TRBD1 or TRBD2 (5 bases each). The germline V gene encodes CDR1 SEHNR and CDR2 FQNEAQ (reference sequence). The V end was cut by 4 bases, the J end by 2 bases, with 9 bases between. The CDR3 extends over 13 amino acids. CDR3 DNA: TGTGCCAGCAGCTCAGGGACGCCCTACGAGCAGTACTTC. Translation gives CASSSGTPYEQYF. Combining the CDR3 with reference TRBV7-9 and TRBJ2-7 gives the whole variable domain DTGVSQNPRHKITKRGQNVTFRCDPISEHNRLYWYRQTLGQGPEFLTYFQNEAQLEKSRLLSDRFSAERPKGSFSTLEIQRTEQGDSAMYLCASSSGTPYEQYFGPGTRLTVT.

The chain uses TRBV10-3 and TRBJ2-6; D unresolved. Germline V gene lookup returns CDR1 ENHRY and CDR2 SYGVKD. V was cut by 10 bases and J by 0 bases, with 7 bases left in between. The CDR3 loop spans 13 amino acids. The DNA for the CDR3 is TGTGCCACAGAAAGCTCTGGGGCCAACGTCCTGACTTTC. The encoded protein is CATESSGANVLTF.